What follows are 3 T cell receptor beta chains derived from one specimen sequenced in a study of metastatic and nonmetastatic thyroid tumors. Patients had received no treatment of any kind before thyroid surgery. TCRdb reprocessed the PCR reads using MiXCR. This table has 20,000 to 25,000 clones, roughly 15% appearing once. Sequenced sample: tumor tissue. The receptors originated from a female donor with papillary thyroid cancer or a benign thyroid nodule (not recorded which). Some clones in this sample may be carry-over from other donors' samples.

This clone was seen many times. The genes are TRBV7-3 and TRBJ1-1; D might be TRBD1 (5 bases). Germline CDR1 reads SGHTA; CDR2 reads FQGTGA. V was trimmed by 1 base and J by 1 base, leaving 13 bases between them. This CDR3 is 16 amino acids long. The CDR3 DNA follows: TGTGCCAGCAGCTTAATATCGGGGGTTTCGAACACTGAAGCTTTCTTT. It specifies CASSLISGVSNTEAFF.

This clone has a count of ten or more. The CDR3 loop reads CASSFLGGGYGYTF. Here the CDR3 DNA reads TGTGCCAGCAGCTTTCTAGGTGGCGGGTACGGCTACACCTTC. The chain recombines TRBV7-2 with TRBJ1-2; D call uncertain. Germline V gene data show CDR1 as SGHTA and CDR2 as FQGNSA. Between the trimmed V and J ends, which lost 3 bases and 8 bases, there was a span of 16 bases. This CDR3 has 14 amino acids.

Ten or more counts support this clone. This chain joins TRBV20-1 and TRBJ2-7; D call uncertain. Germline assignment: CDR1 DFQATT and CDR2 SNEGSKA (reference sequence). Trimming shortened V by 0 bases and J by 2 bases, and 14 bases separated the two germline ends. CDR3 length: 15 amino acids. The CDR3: CSARDPLSDPYEQYF. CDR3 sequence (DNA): TGCAGTGCTAGAGATCCCCTGTCGGACCCCTACGAGCAGTACTTC.